This T cell receptor beta chain is drawn from a study of cytomegalovirus exposure and HLA in healthy donors. The PCR had 60 Vbeta and 13 Jbeta primers. Repertoires were generated with immunoSEQ multiplex PCR, while TCRdb's copy carries only in-frame clones and drops some. Of 110,000 or so clones in the sample, 75% were seen once. This CDR3 contains 14 residues. V lost 2 bases and J lost 8, with 13 bases in between. Germline V gene sequence: CDR1 MDHEN, CDR2 SYDVKM. As regards this clone: Its cognate antigen is unknown.

Study conclusions and caveats: Using a false discovery rate of 0.05, a later analysis showed that about 16,000 TCR beta sequences were associated with HLA alleles. Per a prior analysis, the majority of TCR beta V segments were productive roughly 87% or roughly 30% of the time. What was likely a sequencing artifact was a cluster of highly shared sequence variants. Cytomegalovirus association was listed for approximately 160 TCR beta chains.

This receptor was taken from a woman between 40 and 50 years old in good health and CMV-seropositive. The chain combines TRBV28 with TRBJ2-1; TRBD2 is a possible D gene (6 bases). Input material: PBMCs. The CDR3 loop reads CASSLSGWGDEQFF. The CDR3 DNA follows: TGTGCCAGCAGTTTAAGTGGCTGGGGGGATGAGCAGTTCTTC.